This T cell receptor beta chain emerged from a study of control samples from healthy donors and cancer patients. This CDR3 has 14 residues. Trimming cost V 8 bases and J 8 bases; bases outside gene matches: 10. Germline CDR1 and CDR2: SGHTA and FQGTGA. Generated by immunoSEQ multiplex PCR, the TCRdb table keeps only in-frame clones and is missing some. The sample lists roughly 120,000 clones, 93% occurring once. Material: blood. This TCR derives from a man in his thirties or forties in good health. This sequence joins TRBV7-3 and TRBJ2-1; 9 nucleotides match TRBD1. The CDR3 DNA reads as TGTGCCAGCTCTTACGGGACAGGGATCGATGAGCAGTTCTTC. Encoded protein: CASSYGTGIDEQFF.